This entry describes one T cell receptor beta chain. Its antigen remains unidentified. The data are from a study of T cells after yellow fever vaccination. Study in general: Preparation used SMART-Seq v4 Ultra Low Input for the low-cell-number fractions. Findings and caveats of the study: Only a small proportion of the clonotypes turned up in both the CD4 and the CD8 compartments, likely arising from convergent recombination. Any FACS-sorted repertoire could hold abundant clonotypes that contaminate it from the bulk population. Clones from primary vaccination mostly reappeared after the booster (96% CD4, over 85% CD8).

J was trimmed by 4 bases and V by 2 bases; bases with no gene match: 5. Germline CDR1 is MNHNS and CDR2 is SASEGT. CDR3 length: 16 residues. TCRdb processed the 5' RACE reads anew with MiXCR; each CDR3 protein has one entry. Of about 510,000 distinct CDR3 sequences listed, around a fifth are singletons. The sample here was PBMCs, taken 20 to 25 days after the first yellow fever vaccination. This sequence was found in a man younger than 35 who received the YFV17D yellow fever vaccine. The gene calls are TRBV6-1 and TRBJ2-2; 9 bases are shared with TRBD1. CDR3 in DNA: TGTGCCAGCAGTGAACACAGGGGGCTCGGCACCGGGGAGCTGTTTTTT. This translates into CASSEHRGLGTGELFF.